A single sample is the source of the 13 T cell receptor beta chains below, sequenced in a study of blood T cell repertoires in COVID-19. Produced via immunoSEQ multiplex PCR; TCRdb's table is partial and in-frame only. The table lists about 140,000 clones, about 85% of them singletons. The sequencing input was peripheral blood. All receptors come from a human donor with COVID-19, enrolled during active disease. The donor label of this sample is uncertain.

V usage is TRBV11-2 and J usage is TRBJ2-2; TRBD2 might be the D (6 bases). V gave up 3 bases and J gave up 0 bases, with 11 bases separating them. This CDR3 has 16 amino acids. Germline V gives CDR1 SGHAT, CDR2 FQNNGV. For the CDR3, the DNA is TGTGCCAGCAGCTTGAATTGGGGGGCGAACACCGGGGAGCTGTTTTTT. Translated, it gives CASSLNWGANTGELFF.

The V call is TRBV5-1, the J call TRBJ2-4; 7 bases agree with TRBD2. Germline-derived CDR1 and CDR2 are SGHRS and YFSETQ. V dropped 2 bases and J dropped 7; count of bases not matched to a gene: 12. This CDR3 comprises 16 residues. CDR3 in DNA: TGCGCCAGCAGCTTAGGGCCTAGCGGAGGGGTGAACATTCAGTACTTC. This sequence encodes CASSLGPSGGVNIQYF.

Note on this clone: At the DNA level, this CDR3 is encoded by other sequences in the same sample as well. The CDR3 nucleotides read TGTGCCAGTAGTATTTCGGTGAACACTGAAGCTTTCTTT. It yields the protein CASSISVNTEAFF. The chain carries TRBV19 and TRBJ1-1; D is uncertain. CDR3 length: 13 residues. Germline V CDR1 and CDR2: LNHDA, SQIVND (reference sequence). V was clipped by 3 bases and J by 0 bases, with 5 bases between them.

The rearrangement uses TRBV29-1 and TRBJ2-1; 9 nucleotides line up with TRBD2. The V and J ends lost 5 bases and 4 bases, in that order; junction bases with no gene match: 9. Germline lookup yields CDR1 SQVTM and CDR2 ANQGSEA. The CDR3 is 15 residues long. CDR3 sequence: CSVSPSGGPYNEQFF. CDR3 bases: TGCAGCGTTTCGCCCAGCGGGGGGCCTTACAATGAGCAGTTCTTC.

The chain is built from TRBV3-1 (or the pseudogene TRBV3-2) and TRBJ1-3; no clear D. This CDR3 has 13 residues. V was shortened by 0 bases and J by 5 bases, with 5 bases between the two germline ends. Germline assignment: CDR1 LGHDT and CDR2 YNNKEL (reference sequence). The CDR3 loop reads CASSQDDRNTIYF. The CDR3 DNA reads TGTGCCAGCAGCCAAGATGACAGAAACACCATATATTTT.

About this clone: Other DNA sequences of this sample code for an identical CDR3. The rearrangement uses TRBV5-1 and TRBJ1-1, with 8 bases lining up with TRBD1. The CDR3 contains 14 residues. With V trimmed by 4 bases and J by 2 bases, 4 bases remained unmatched. CDR1 is SGHRS, CDR2 YFSETQ, per germline. The CDR3 DNA sequence: TGCGCCAGCAGCCTGGGACAGGCCAACACTGAAGCTTTCTTT. As protein: CASSLGQANTEAFF.

This clone came up once. V usage is TRBV2 and J usage is TRBJ1-4, with D uncertain. Germline CDR1 SNHLY, CDR2 FYNNEI. With 8 bases removed from V and 7 bases from J, the gap between germline ends came to 8 bases. This CDR3 region has 11 residues. As DNA, the CDR3 is TGTGCCAGCGGAGCCTCTGAAAAACTGTTTTTT. Amino acids: CASGASEKLFF.

This clone was observed a few times. The rearrangement uses TRBV3-1 (or the pseudogene TRBV3-2) and TRBJ1-1; no clear D gene. Germline assignment: CDR1 LGHDT and CDR2 YNNKEL (reference sequence). Trimming shortened V by 1 base and J by 4 bases, and 13 bases separated the two germline ends. The CDR3 totals 15 residues. In DNA, the CDR3 is TGTGCCAGCAGCCAAGGGGGAGCGGGAGGCACTGAAGCTTTCTTT. Amino acid sequence: CASSQGGAGGTEAFF.

The rearrangement links TRBV18 to TRBJ2-2; 9 nucleotides align to TRBD2. CDR1 KGHSH and CDR2 LQKENI come from the germline V gene. The V segment lost 6 bases and the J segment 4 bases; nucleotides outside the gene matches: 9. This CDR3 is 16 amino acids long. In nucleotides, the CDR3 is TGTGCCAGCTCCCCCAGCGGGGGGCGCCTCACCGGGGAGCTGTTTTTT. This gives the protein CASSPSGGRLTGELFF.

This clone was counted a few times. V gene TRBV5-7 combines with J gene TRBJ1-1; 7 nucleotides line up with TRBD1. TRBV5-7 is an open reading frame whose function is uncertain. The CDR3 runs 13 residues. Losses at the gene ends were 5 bases for V and 11 bases for J; bases not matched to a gene: 12. CDR3 DNA sequence: TGTGCCAGCAGGGACAGGAGGGGGGTCGAGGCTTTCTTT. This sequence encodes CASRDRRGVEAFF.

This chain joins TRBV29-1 and TRBJ2-3, with 9 bases fitting TRBD1. With 4 bases clipped from V and 3 bases from J, the junction kept 11 bases outside the gene matches. The CDR3 extends over 16 amino acids. Germline loops: CDR1 SQVTM, CDR2 ANQGSEA. The CDR3 spells CSVVGTGRGSTDTQYF. CDR3 DNA sequence: TGCAGCGTTGTTGGGACAGGGCGGGGAAGTACAGATACGCAGTATTTT.

This chain connects TRBV3-1 (or the pseudogene TRBV3-2) to TRBJ2-3; the D gene is possibly TRBD1 (6 bases). Germline-derived CDR1 and CDR2 are LGHDT and YNNKEL (reference sequence). The V and J ends lost 0 bases and 6 bases respectively, with 13 bases between them. This CDR3 is 15 amino acids long. CDR3 sequence (DNA): TGTGCCAGCAGCCAAGAACAGGGTAGGATCGATACGCAGTATTTT. It translates to CASSQEQGRIDTQYF.

The chain carries TRBV2 and TRBJ1-6; D call uncertain. The CDR3 is 14 residues long. V lost 4 bases and J lost 4, with 8 bases in between. Germline CDR1 reads SNHLY; CDR2 reads FYNNEI. The CDR3 DNA is TGTGCCAGCAGTGCGGGGATTTATAATTCACCCCTCCACTTT. As protein: CASSAGIYNSPLHF. Filled out from reference TRBV2 and TRBJ1-6, the complete variable domain reads EPEVTQTPSHQVTQMGQEVILRCVPISNHLYFYWYRQILGQKVEFLVSFYNNEISEKSEIFDDQFSVERPDGSNFTLKIRSTKLEDSAMYFCASSAGIYNSPLHFGNGTRLTVT.